This T cell receptor (beta chain) was identified during a study of glioma-infiltrating T cells after dendritic cell vaccination (dated by TCRdb to the mid-2010s). Notes on the research overall: A cohort of 15 or so glioblastoma patients from Phase I and II dendritic cell vaccination trials was included, of whom 9 were newly diagnosed and 6 had recurrent disease. To make the vaccine, monocyte-derived dendritic cells were cultured for seven days with IL-4 and GM-CSF and then pulsed overnight with autologous tumor lysate. In glioblastoma patients vaccinated with dendritic cells, deep sequencing of TCR beta CDR3 regions served to measure the amount of tumor-infiltrating lymphocytes and to compare repertoires between tumor and blood. Survival after dendritic cell vaccination was correlated with TCR sequencing metrics, such as TIL content and the overlap between tumor and blood repertoires. Three intradermal dendritic cell vaccine injections were administered to patients at biweekly intervals in the arm below the axilla. Between the early 2000s and the early 2010s, the patients were given dendritic cell vaccination pulsed with autologous tumor lysate.

Broad study findings and their caveats: The cohort was small and heterogeneous, with few patients having full blood and tumor sets and even fewer initial-recurrent tumor pairs. TCR clonality showed no direct relationship with survival, which suggests that a diverse polyclonal response may matter. The three-group TCR overlap response model was characterized as speculative, and prospective validation of the model was stated to be required. After dendritic cell vaccination, a higher estimated pretreatment TIL content predicted longer time to progression and overall survival.

Unmatched junction bases come to 12, with V trimmed by 2 bases and J by 0 bases. Based on the germline V gene, the CDR1 and CDR2 sequences are SGDLS and YYNGEE. Including cysteine and phenylalanine, the CDR3 has 18 amino acids. Only the CDR3 DNA is retained, 54 bases long and in frame from the first base. The immunoSEQ assay amplified TCRB CDR3 regions from around 2 micrograms of genomic DNA, or from all available DNA when less than that amount was available. For multiplex PCR, 60 forward primers for TCR V beta segments and 13 reverse primers for J beta segments were used. To estimate reads per starting template, synthetic control templates were spiked into each sample at limiting dilution. Sequencing produced 87 bp reads on the Illumina HiSeq System. Per the original workflow: PCR and sequencing errors were removed by merging closely related sequences with a nearest neighbor algorithm. TCR overlap was measured as the percentage of unique tumor TCR beta sequences also present in the same patient's peripheral blood. Here the immuneACCESS table is served through TCRdb, limited to in-frame sequences with V and J called. Missing clones are a known gap in these copies; in checked studies unresolved V genes cover under half, and the rest lacks a known reason. The V and J calls and clone size were taken over from that table, and D and trimming were inferred from the DNA. Here the sample has over 90,000 clones; over 75% occur a single time. In total, the top ten clones hold 2.5% to 3% of the sample.

To be selected, patients needed enough residual fresh-frozen tumor tissue and more than two years of available survival data. Molecular status otherwise varied across the glioblastoma patients, but none of them carried an isocitrate dehydrogenase mutation. PBMC were collected before vaccination, two weeks after the third vaccination, and at tumor progression if progression occurred. The Qiagen DNeasy Blood extraction Kit was used for extraction of genomic DNA. Concerning this clone: Its recognized antigen is unknown. No qualities accompany the bases; no much larger clone lies one base away.

Sequences were derived from blood, sampled before dendritic cell vaccination. This receptor was taken from a human donor with glioblastoma. Recombination joined TRBV9 with TRBJ2-3, with 7 central nucleotides matching TRBD2. The CDR3 has the sequence CASSVGVGSGLSTDTQYF. The DNA reads as follows: TGTGCCAGCAGCGTGGGGGTGGGTAGCGGGCTGAGCACAGATACGCAGTATTTT.